This T cell receptor beta chain emerged from a study of blood T cells in healthy people across ages. The people who gave samples were healthy Caucasians from Russia, aged roughly 6 to 100. Together with a sample-barcoded 5' primer, a J-beta primer mix was included in a second PCR lasting roughly 6 to 12 cycles. TCRdb processed the 5' RACE reads anew with MiXCR; each CDR3 protein has one entry. The sample contains some 890,000 distinct CDR3 sequences, almost 30% of which appear only once. Germline lookup yields CDR1 SGHTA and CDR2 FQGNSA. CDR3 length: 16 amino acids. V dropped 1 base and J dropped 2; count of bases not matched to a gene: 5. This clonotype has a count of ten or more. This sample was shared with a second study, whose subject was T cells of mothers and their children. That source notes: Second-PCR primer M1S introduced sample barcodes and 2-4 random nucleotides.

The genes are TRBV7-2 and TRBJ2-1; TRBD1 matches 7 bases. Sequenced: blood. This TCR came from a woman aged 40 to 49 in good health. Here the CDR3 reads CASSLEGARAYNEQFF. The CDR3 nucleotides read TGTGCCAGCAGCTTAGAGGGGGCTCGCGCCTACAATGAGCAGTTCTTC.